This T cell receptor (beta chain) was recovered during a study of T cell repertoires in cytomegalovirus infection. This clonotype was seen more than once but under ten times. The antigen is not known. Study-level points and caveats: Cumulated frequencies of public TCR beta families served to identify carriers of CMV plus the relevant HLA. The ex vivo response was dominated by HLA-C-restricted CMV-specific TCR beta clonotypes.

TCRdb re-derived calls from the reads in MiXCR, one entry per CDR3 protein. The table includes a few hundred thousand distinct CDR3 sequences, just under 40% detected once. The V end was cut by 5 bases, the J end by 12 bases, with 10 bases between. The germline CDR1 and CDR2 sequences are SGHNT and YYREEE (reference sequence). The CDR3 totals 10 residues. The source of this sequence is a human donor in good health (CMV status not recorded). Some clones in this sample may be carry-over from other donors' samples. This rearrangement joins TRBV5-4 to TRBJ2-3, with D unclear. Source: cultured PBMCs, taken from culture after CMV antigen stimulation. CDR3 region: CASSGEVQYF. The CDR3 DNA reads TGTGCCAGCAGTGGGGAAGTACAGTATTTT.